The clone carrying this T cell receptor beta chain was counted many times. What it binds is unknown. The data were produced by immunoSEQ multiplex PCR, yet TCRdb's version contains in-frame clones alone and is incomplete. Of tens of thousands of clones listed, just over 85% are singletons. This sample is part of a study of OX40 agonist ivuxolimab in advanced cancers. As for the study in general: The dose-escalation group included hepatocellular carcinoma, melanoma, renal cell carcinoma and head and neck cancer. The group had a mean age of about 60 years, ranged from roughly 20 to 80, and was 82.7% male. Broader study findings: Expanded peripheral T cells had an undetermined antigen specificity.

After removal of 4 bases from V and 3 bases from J, the junction contained 7 bases not matched to a gene. Germline CDR1 is SGHKS and CDR2 is YYEKEE (reference sequence). This CDR3 has 15 amino acids. The rearrangement uses TRBV5-5 and TRBJ1-2, with TRBD1 matching 9 bases. The sequence derives from an adult with an advanced solid tumor such as melanoma, head and neck, liver or kidney cancer. Sequencing was performed on CD4+ or CD8+ T cells sorted from blood, taken in a trial of the OX40 agonist ivuxolimab. The CDR3 loop is CASSPNRGRDYGYTF. The CDR3 nucleotides are TGTGCCAGCAGCCCTAACAGGGGGCGAGACTATGGCTACACCTTC.